A single sample is the source of the 7 T cell receptor beta chains below, sequenced in a study of vaccination effects on CD4 cells after COVID-19. Only in-frame clones appear in the TCRdb table, and some are missing; sequencing was by immunoSEQ multiplex PCR. The sample shows tens of thousands of clones, about three quarters of them seen only once. Antigen-specific CD4+ T cells expanded by the ViraFEST assay with viral peptide pools were then sequenced. Researchers isolated CD4+ T cells once less than twelve days of culture had elapsed. No vaccinee had earlier SARS-CoV-2 infection, and nucleocapsid antibodies were negative. The antigens these receptors bind are not known. This specimen consisted of CD4+ T cells from PBMCs cultured with HCoV-OC43 spike peptides, obtained before COVID-19 vaccination. Subset defined: HCoV-OC43 spike overlapping peptide pool stimulation. Receptor source: a human donor who received a COVID-19 vaccine.

The chain joins TRBV7-8 to TRBJ1-4; 7 positions match TRBD1. This CDR3 region has 14 residues. Per germline, CDR1 SGHVS and CDR2 FQNEAQ. V dropped 5 bases and J dropped 8; count of bases not matched to a gene: 8. CDR3 in amino acids: CASSAQGRGEKLFF. DNA for the CDR3: TGTGCCAGCAGCGCACAGGGGCGGGGGGAAAAACTGTTTTTT.

The chain links TRBV11-2 to TRBJ2-7; TRBD1 matches 11 bases. CDR1 and CDR2 from the germline V gene are SGHAT and FQNNGV. The CDR3 is 14 residues long. Germline trimming cut 5 bases from V and 3 bases from J; bases unmatched to any gene: 3. The chain's CDR3 is CASSLDRGLYEQYF. For the CDR3, the DNA is TGTGCCAGCAGCCTGGACAGGGGGCTCTACGAGCAGTACTTC.

The J gene is TRBJ2-2, the V gene TRBV11-3; D perhaps matches TRBD1 (6 bases). Deletions cut 4 bases from V and 6 bases from J, with 12 bases between. Germline CDR1 is SGHNT and CDR2 is YENEEA. The CDR3 length is 14 residues. In DNA, the CDR3 is TGTGCCAGCAGCTCGGGACATCTCTCCGGGGAGCTGTTTTTT. It encodes CASSSGHLSGELFF.

J is TRBJ2-1 and V is TRBV30; D could derive from TRBD1 or TRBD2 (6 bases each). Germline CDR1 and CDR2: GTSNPN and SVGIG (reference sequence). Deletions cut 2 bases from V and 3 bases from J, with 11 bases between. CDR3 length: 14 amino acids. CDR3 region: CAWSSGASYNEQFF. CDR3 nucleotides: TGTGCCTGGAGTTCGGGGGCTAGCTACAATGAGCAGTTCTTC.

The chain carries TRBV4-2 and TRBJ2-3; D perhaps matches TRBD2 (5 bases). The CDR3 runs 13 residues. Germline lookup yields CDR1 LGHNA and CDR2 YNFKEQ. The germline V and J ends were trimmed by 1 base and 9 bases, with 11 bases remaining between them. The CDR3 is CASSQGVGGTQYF. CDR3 bases: TGTGCCAGCAGCCAAGGAGTTGGCGGGACGCAGTATTTT.

This chain links TRBV7-2 with TRBJ1-1; 10 nucleotides line up with TRBD1. In germline, CDR1 is SGHTA, CDR2 FQGNSA. After removal of 5 bases from V and 0 bases from J, the junction contained 3 bases not matched to a gene. The CDR3 has 15 amino acids. This CDR3 reads CASSGQGGVNTEAFF. CDR3 sequence (DNA): TGTGCCAGCAGCGGACAGGGGGGAGTGAACACTGAAGCTTTCTTT.

The chain carries TRBV5-1 and TRBJ2-1; TRBD2 agrees at 11 bases. CDR3 length: 15 residues. Germline-derived CDR1 and CDR2 are SGHRS and YFSETQ. V was clipped by 6 bases and J by 6 bases; unmatched bases: 8. The CDR3: CASTPGLAGGNEQFF. CDR3 sequence (DNA): TGCGCCAGCACCCCGGGGCTAGCGGGAGGCAATGAGCAGTTCTTC.